This T cell receptor beta chain originates from a study of circulating and synovial CD4+ cells in juvenile arthritis. Study results and limitations: Some such blood samples were as oligoclonal as synovium. Bulk blood CD4 samples held at least an order of magnitude more or fewer genomes than CPL.

The repertoire was sequenced with immunoSEQ multiplex PCR; TCRdb's copy has only in-frame clones and lacks some. The repertoire includes about 3,800 clones, about 80% of them detected once, and roughly 4.9% sits in the top ten. Germline V gives CDR1 SGHRS, CDR2 YFSETQ. The CDR3 contains 13 residues. V trimming: 4 bases; J trimming: 3 bases; junction bases outside the gene matches: 2. Comments on this clone: Its antigen is not identified.

This chain uses TRBV5-1 with TRBJ2-7, with 9 bases identical to TRBD2. Sequenced sample: CD4+ T cells from synovial fluid. This receptor was taken from a human donor with juvenile idiopathic arthritis. For the CDR3, the DNA is TGCGCCAGCAGCCGCGGGGGGGTCTACGAGCAGTACTTC. Translating gives CASSRGGVYEQYF. The whole variable domain, filled in from reference TRBV5-1 and TRBJ2-7, reads KAGVTQTPRYLIKTRGQQVTLSCSPISGHRSVSWYQQTPGQGLQFLFEYFSETQRNKGNFPGRFSGRQFSNSRSEMNVSTLELGDSALYLCASSRGGVYEQYFGPGTRLTVT.